The 7 T cell receptor beta chains below were found in one sample sequenced in a study of Ad26.COV2.S vaccination and SARS-CoV-2 variants. Measured with immunoSEQ multiplex PCR; TCRdb has only the in-frame clones, and not every one. The sample holds roughly 350,000 clones; less than 90% are singletons and the top ten take approximately 5.9%. Treatment defined: around 19 received Ad26.COV2.S at low or high dose, single or two shots; roughly 5 received placebo; per-sample allocation not given. Samples analyzed were those drawn on day 63 after the first vaccine or placebo injection. The sequencing here drew on peripheral blood, taken in a trial of Ad26.COV2.S vaccine versus placebo. The receptors originated from a person aged 18-60 years who received the Ad26.COV2.S COVID-19 vaccine or a placebo.

The CDR3 loop is CASSGGQGTPNEKLFF. The CDR3 nucleotides read TGTGCCAGCAGCGGAGGACAGGGAACCCCTAATGAAAAACTGTTTTTT. The rearrangement links TRBV5-5 to TRBJ1-4; 8 nucleotides agree with TRBD1. Germline CDR1 SGHKS, CDR2 YYEKEE (reference sequence). The CDR3 covers 16 residues. Trimming took 4 bases from V and 3 from J; bases not matched to a gene: 8.

The rearrangement links TRBV7-8 to TRBJ1-5; TRBD1 might be the D (6 bases). The V end lost 6 bases, the J end lost 6 bases, and 12 bases lay between the germline ends. This CDR3 comprises 13 residues. CDR1 and CDR2 (germline): SGHVS, FQNEAQ. The CDR3 loop reads CASRESRGQPQHF. The CDR3 bases are TGTGCCAGCAGAGAATCCAGGGGTCAGCCCCAGCATTTT.

In its sample, this clone was seen many times. This chain uses TRBV6-2 or TRBV6-3 with TRBJ2-7; perhaps D is TRBD1 or TRBD2 (5 bases each). Trimming shortened V by 0 bases and J by 4 bases, and 19 bases separated the two germline ends. The CDR3 totals 17 residues. Germline values: CDR1 MNHEY, CDR2 SVGEGT. The CDR3 DNA sequence: TGTGCCAGCAGTTACTCGACGGATGGGACCCCTTTATACGAGCAGTACTTC. Residues: CASSYSTDGTPLYEQYF.

The V gene is TRBV7-9, the J gene TRBJ2-7; TRBD2 matches 15 bases. This CDR3 has 17 residues. Germline V lookup: CDR1 SEHNR, CDR2 FQNEAQ (reference sequence). The V gene end was trimmed by 4 bases and the J gene end by 2 bases; junction bases not matched to a gene: 6. The CDR3 nucleotides read TGTGCCAGCAGCTCCGGGACTAGCGGGGGGATCACCTACGAGCAGTACTTC. The encoded protein is CASSSGTSGGITYEQYF.

V and J are TRBV4-1 and TRBJ2-4, with 11 positions matching TRBD2. V was clipped by 6 bases and J by 9 bases; unmatched bases: 16. CDR3 length: 17 amino acids. The germline V gene encodes CDR1 MGHRA and CDR2 YSYEKL. CDR3 residues: CASRPSSLAGGGGIQYF. In nucleotides, the CDR3 is TGCGCCAGCAGACCCTCCTCCTTAGCGGGAGGGGGGGGCATTCAGTACTTC.

The J gene is TRBJ1-3, the V gene TRBV2; D is uncertain. V lost 7 bases to trimming and J lost 1 base, with 11 bases between them. Looked up from germline, CDR1 is SNHLY and CDR2 is FYNNEI. The CDR3 extends over 14 amino acids. The CDR3 here is CASIRVRSGNTIYF. The CDR3 DNA reads TGTGCCAGCATCCGCGTCCGATCTGGAAACACCATATATTTT.

This chain links TRBV11-2 with TRBJ2-3, with D perhaps TRBD1 (6 bases). The CDR3 consists of 15 residues. Germline V gene data show CDR1 as SGHAT and CDR2 as FQNNGV. V lost 6 bases and J 2 bases, leaving 15 bases between the germline ends. Here the CDR3 DNA reads TGTGCCAGCAGTCGAACAGGGATGGACACAGATACGCAGTATTTT. It codes for CASSRTGMDTDTQYF.